Below are 27 T cell receptor beta chains sequenced from a single sample in a study of T cell clonality in common variable immunodeficiency. Study-level results: Reportedly, TCR beta sequences from common variable immunodeficiency showed fewer deletions and N-nucleotide insertions.

No antigens are known for them. Repertoires were generated with immunoSEQ multiplex PCR, while TCRdb's copy carries only in-frame clones and drops some. Observed in the sample are about 19,000 clones, none of them singletons. The sample was peripheral blood mononuclear cells. The source of these receptors is a human donor with common variable immunodeficiency.

This clone was recorded a few times. Sequencing ends 3 residues short of the CDR3 end; the germline J gene provides the rest. The chain couples TRBV19 to TRBJ2-3; 8 nucleotides align to TRBD2. This CDR3 has 15 amino acids. Trimming at V came to 3 bases and at J to 1 base, leaving 3 bases not matched to a gene. Germline V CDR1 and CDR2: LNHDA, SQIVND (reference sequence). The sequenced CDR3 bases are TGTGCCAGTAGTATCGGCGGGGGGCGCACAGATACG. Its translation: CASSIGGGRTDT. The full CDR3 sequence reads CASSIGGGRTDTQYF. The full variable domain, completed using reference TRBV19 and TRBJ2-3, is DGGITQSPKYLFRKEGQNVTLSCEQNLNHDAMYWYRQDPGQGLRLIYYSQIVNDFQKGDIAEGYSVSREKKESFPLTVTSAQKNPTAFYLCASSIGGGRTDTQYFGPGTRLTVL.

This clone was detected ten times or more. The missing CDR3 end, 3 residues past where the read stops, is filled in from the germline J gene. The genes are TRBV29-1 and TRBJ1-2; D is undetermined. V lost 0 bases, J lost 4 bases, and 3 bases lay in between. Germline assignment: CDR1 SQVTM and CDR2 ANQGSEA. The CDR3 covers 11 residues. CDR3 DNA, as far as it was read: TGCAGCGTTGAAGACATCTATGGC. The encoded protein is CSVEDIYG. The full CDR3 sequence reads CSVEDIYGYTF.

There are a few counts of this clone. The missing CDR3 end, 3 residues past where the read stops, is filled in from the germline J gene. The chain employs TRBV20-1 and TRBJ2-7; 11 nucleotides agree with TRBD2. The V and J ends lost 5 bases and 6 bases, in that order; junction bases with no gene match: 6. CDR1 is DFQATT and CDR2 is SNEGSKA in the germline V gene (reference sequence). The length of the CDR3 is 13 residues. CDR3 DNA (partial): TGCAGTGCTGACCGACTAGCGGGATCCGAG. It specifies CSADRLAGSE. In full, the CDR3 is CSADRLAGSEQYF.

This clone was recorded at least ten times. The read falls 3 residues short of the CDR3 end, and the missing part is taken from the germline J gene. The chain is built from TRBV5-6 and TRBJ2-1; D is ambiguous. Deletions cut 7 bases from V and 1 base from J, with 3 bases between. The CDR3 consists of 11 residues. CDR1 SGHDT and CDR2 YYEEEE come from the germline V gene. This chain's CDR3 is CASVSYNEQFF. The DNA read from the CDR3 is TGTGCCAGCGTATCCTACAATGAG.

This clone was counted ten times or more. The observed sequence ends 3 residues before the CDR3 terminus, with the missing tail filled in from the germline J gene. This chain links TRBV2 with TRBJ2-7, with D uncertain. The CDR3 is 12 amino acids. With 3 bases removed from V and 1 base from J, the gap between germline ends came to 4 bases. Germline assignment: CDR1 SNHLY and CDR2 FYNNEI. This CDR3 reads CASSDSSYEQYF. CDR3 DNA (partial): TGTGCCAGCAGTGACAGTTCCTACGAG.

This clone is deemed medium-sized. The CDR3 end is not reached by the read, which stops 3 residues before it; the germline J gene fills it in. The same CDR3 is also encoded by other DNA sequences in this sample. The V call is TRBV29-1, the J call TRBJ2-5, with D perhaps matching TRBD1 or TRBD2 (5 bases each). Germline CDR1 SQVTM, CDR2 ANQGSEA. With 3 bases removed from V and 4 bases from J, the gap between germline ends came to 9 bases. CDR3 length equals 12 residues. CDR3 amino acids: CSVERGGETQYF. The part of the CDR3 DNA that was read is TGCAGCGTTGAGAGGGGCGGAGAGACC.

On this clone: Sequencing ends 3 residues short of the CDR3 end; the germline J gene provides the rest. V usage is TRBV7-2 and J usage is TRBJ1-4; D possibly corresponds to TRBD1 (5 bases). The V gene lost 5 bases and the J gene lost 8 bases, with 18 bases spanning the gap. Germline CDR1 and CDR2: SGHTA and FQGNSA. CDR3 length: 15 amino acids. The part of the CDR3 DNA that was read is TGTGCCAGCAGCCTCGTTACACCCGGGGGGGAAAAA. As protein: CASSLVTPGGEK. The CDR3 in full is CASSLVTPGGEKLFF.

Regarding this clone: The read ends 3 residues before the CDR3 terminus; that terminus is restored from the germline J gene. The chain joins TRBV30 to TRBJ2-6, with a possible D match to TRBD1 (5 bases). V lost 1 base, J lost 0 bases, and 7 bases lay in between. The V gene's germline CDR1 is GTSNPN and CDR2 SVGIG (reference sequence). The CDR3 covers 15 residues. Partial CDR3 DNA: TGTGCCTGGAGTGATGGACACTCTGGGGCCAACGTC. Translation gives CAWSDGHSGANV. The whole CDR3 is CAWSDGHSGANVLTF. The full variable domain, with the rest looked up from reference TRBV30 and TRBJ2-6, is SQTIHQWPATLVQPVGSPLSLECTVEGTSNPNLYWYRQAAGRGLQLLFYSVGIGQISSEVPQNLSASRPQDRQFILSSKKLLLSDSGFYLCAWSDGHSGANVLTFGAGSRLTVL.

Turning to this clone: With the read ending 3 residues before the CDR3 end, the germline J gene is used to fill in that end. V and J are TRBV29-1 and TRBJ2-7, with 7 bases lining up with TRBD1. The CDR3 contains 13 residues. After removal of 1 base from V and 6 bases from J, the junction contained 6 bases not matched to a gene. Per the germline V gene, CDR1 is SQVTM and CDR2 is ANQGSEA. CDR3 sequence reads: CSVEGTGLAEQYF. Incomplete CDR3 DNA: TGCAGCGTTGAAGGGACAGGTTTGGCCGAG.

This clone occurred many times. The read is 3 residues too short to cover the CDR3 end, so that end is filled in from the germline J gene. V gene TRBV2 combines with J gene TRBJ1-2; 9 positions match TRBD1. Germline values: CDR1 SNHLY, CDR2 FYNNEI. J lost 4 bases, V lost 8 bases, and 11 bases had no gene match. The CDR3 consists of 15 residues. The CDR3 loop reads CASQPGPDRGYGYTF. The sequenced part of the CDR3 DNA is TGTGCCAGCCAACCGGGGCCGGACAGGGGCTATGGC.

This clone was observed a few times. The read gets to within 3 residues of the CDR3 end, and the germline J gene fills in the rest. The rearrangement joins TRBV7-6 to TRBJ1-6; maybe TRBD1 (5 bases). Per the germline V gene, CDR1 is SGHVS and CDR2 is FNYEAQ. V was shortened by 3 bases and J by 7 bases, with 7 bases between the two germline ends. CDR3 length: 13 amino acids. CDR3 DNA, as far as it was read: TGTGCCAGCAGCTTGGACAAGAATTCACCC. Protein product: CASSLDKNSP. The complete CDR3 reads CASSLDKNSPLHF. Full variable domain (missing parts from reference TRBV7-6 and TRBJ1-6): GAGVSQSPRYKVTKRGQDVALRCDPISGHVSLYWYRQALGQGPEFLTYFNYEAQQDKSGLPNDRFSAERPEGSISTLTIQRTEQRDSAMYRCASSLDKNSPLHFGNGTRLTVT.

With respect to this clone: Read data end 3 residues before the CDR3 end; the end is taken from the germline J gene. The chain has TRBV7-3 and TRBJ2-5; D is uncertain. Germline V gives CDR1 SGHTA, CDR2 FQGTGA. The CDR3 has 14 residues. Trimming cost V 5 bases and J 1 base, with 11 bases left between them. CDR3 loop: CASSPSVVQETQYF. The sequenced CDR3 bases are TGTGCCAGCAGCCCCTCGGTGGTCCAAGAGACC.

This clone has a count of ten or more. The CDR3 goes on 3 residues after the read ends, and that part is filled in from the germline J gene. J is TRBJ2-5 and V is TRBV9, with 10 bases that match TRBD2. The CDR3 length is 15 residues. The germline V gene encodes CDR1 SGDLS and CDR2 YYNGEE. Trimming took 6 bases from V and 1 from J; bases not matched to a gene: 6. CDR3 DNA, as far as it was read: TGTGCCAGCAAGAGTAGCGGGGGGCGCCAAGAGACC. Translated, it gives CASKSSGGRQET. The full CDR3 is CASKSSGGRQETQYF.

This clone showed up many times. The read comes to an end 3 residues before the CDR3 does, leaving the germline J gene to fill in the end. The chain is built from TRBV5-1 and TRBJ1-5, with 8 bases lining up with TRBD1. CDR1 and CDR2 (germline): SGHRS, YFSETQ. J gave up 6 bases and V 1 base, and 6 bases lay outside the gene matches. This CDR3 comprises 15 residues. The part of the CDR3 DNA that was read is TGCGCCAGCAGCTTGAAGACAGGGGCTGGTCAGCCC. It codes for CASSLKTGAGQP. The whole CDR3 sequence is CASSLKTGAGQPQHF.

This clone has a count of ten or more. One end of the junction is discordant with germline, which a read error may explain. The read ends 3 residues shy of where the CDR3 ends; the end is completed using the germline J gene. The rearrangement links TRBV20-1 to TRBJ1-1; 8 nucleotides align to TRBD1. CDR1 and CDR2 from the germline V gene are DFQATT and SNEGSKA (reference sequence). This CDR3 comprises 14 residues. The CDR3 bases that were read are TGCAGTGCCAGAGACAGCAGGGGGCATACTGAA. Its protein is CSARDSRGHTE. The complete CDR3 sequence is CSARDSRGHTEAFF.

Concerning this clone itself: The read halts 3 residues ahead of the CDR3 end, with the missing end drawn from the germline J gene. The gene calls are TRBV30 and TRBJ2-2; D is perhaps TRBD2 (7 bases). This CDR3 is built from 15 residues. Trimming pared 4 bases from V and 5 bases from J, leaving 17 bases between. CDR1 is GTSNPN, CDR2 SVGIG, per germline (reference sequence). The DNA read from the CDR3 is TGTGCCTGGATTGGGAGGGGGGGCGTTACCGGGGAG. The encoded protein is CAWIGRGGVTGE. The entire CDR3 reads CAWIGRGGVTGELFF.

On this clone: Read sequence stops 3 residues before the CDR3 end, and the germline J gene provides the missing end. The chain joins TRBV7-2 to TRBJ1-3, with 12 bases fitting TRBD1. J was trimmed by 6 bases and V by 5 bases; bases with no gene match: 5. CDR1 and CDR2 from the germline V gene are SGHTA and FQGNSA. This CDR3 is built from 15 residues. The sequenced CDR3 bases are TGTGCCAGCAGCCCGGGGACAGGGGGCATAAACACC. It translates to CASSPGTGGINT. The CDR3, in full, reads CASSPGTGGINTIYF.

This clone appeared a few times. The CDR3 protein is CSASRASGTDTQYF. The CDR3 bases that were read are TGCAGTGCCTCCCGGGCTAGCGGAACGGATACG. The chain joins TRBV20-1 to TRBJ2-3; 7 bases fit TRBD2. The CDR3 goes on 3 residues after the read ends, and that part is filled in from the germline J gene. The ends lost 6 bases at V and 6 bases at J; junction bases unmatched: 12. The CDR3 is made up of 14 amino acids. In germline, CDR1 is DFQATT, CDR2 SNEGSKA (reference sequence).

A few counts support this clone. The sequence runs out 3 residues before the end of the CDR3; the remainder is reconstructed from the germline J gene. The chain couples TRBV5-4 to TRBJ2-5, with no clear D. CDR1 SGHNT and CDR2 YYREEE come from the germline V gene (reference sequence). The CDR3 sequence is 13 residues long. Trimming took 2 bases from V and 4 from J, leaving 9 bases between them. The sequenced CDR3 bases are TGTGCCAGCAGCTTAGCTGCCGGAGAGACC. Translation gives CASSLAAGET. The full CDR3 protein reads CASSLAAGETQYF.

This clone was recorded at least ten times. The read gets to within 3 residues of the CDR3 end, and the germline J gene fills in the rest. V is TRBV5-1 and J is TRBJ1-4; weak D call: TRBD1 (6 bases). The CDR3 spans 13 residues. The ends were cut back, 4 bases at V and 8 bases at J, with 12 bases in the middle. The germline CDR1 and CDR2 sequences are SGHRS and YFSETQ. CDR3 amino acids: CASSPNRAEKLFF. Partial CDR3 DNA: TGCGCCAGCAGCCCCAACAGGGCGGAAAAA.

In its sample, this clone was seen many times. The read ends 3 residues before the CDR3 terminus; that terminus is restored from the germline J gene. The chain joins TRBV7-9 to TRBJ1-6; the match to TRBD1 covers 7 bases. CDR3 length equals 15 residues. After removal of 4 bases from V and 3 bases from J, the junction contained 3 bases not matched to a gene. CDR1 and CDR2 from the germline V gene are SEHNR and FQNEAQ (reference sequence). Incomplete CDR3 DNA: TGTGCCAGCAGCTCCGGGACAGTCTATAATTCACCC. Its protein is CASSSGTVYNSP. From start to end, the CDR3 is CASSSGTVYNSPLHF.

This clone was seen many times. The missing CDR3 end, 3 residues past where the read stops, is filled in from the germline J gene. The rearrangement uses TRBV18 and TRBJ2-1; the D is unclear. V lost 3 bases and J 8 bases, leaving 8 bases between the germline ends. The CDR3 contains 12 residues. From germline, CDR1 is KGHSH and CDR2 LQKENI. The part of the CDR3 DNA that was read is TGTGCCAGCTCACCGTTTAGTGATGAG. This gives the protein CASSPFSDE. The full CDR3 is CASSPFSDEQFF.

This clone was observed a handful of times. Read sequence stops 3 residues before the CDR3 end, and the germline J gene provides the missing end. The V call is TRBV20-1, the J call TRBJ1-3; 7 positions agree with TRBD1. With 2 bases clipped from V and 2 bases from J, the junction kept 3 bases outside the gene matches. The CDR3 has 14 residues. Germline CDR1 reads DFQATT; CDR2 reads SNEGSKA (reference sequence). The CDR3 spells CSARKGATGNTIYF. Incomplete CDR3 DNA: TGCAGTGCTAGAAAGGGGGCCACTGGAAACACC.

A few counts support this clone. The read terminates 3 residues ahead of where the CDR3 ends, so the germline J gene completes it. The chain is built from TRBV7-2 and TRBJ2-7, with a tentative D call TRBD2 (7 bases). V was pared by 7 bases and J by 2 bases, with 15 bases between. Germline V CDR1 and CDR2: SGHTA, FQGNSA. This CDR3 has 14 amino acids. Partial CDR3 DNA: TGTGCCAGCACCGGAATAGGGGGGGCCTACGAG. It translates to CASTGIGGAYE. The whole CDR3 sequence reads CASTGIGGAYEQYF. The full variable domain, with the rest looked up from reference TRBV7-2 and TRBJ2-7, is GAGVSQSPSNKVTEKGKDVELRCDPISGHTALYWYRQSLGQGLEFLIYFQGNSAPDKSGLPSDRFSAERTGGSVSTLTIQRTQQEDSAVYLCASTGIGGAYEQYFGPGTRLTVT.

This clone was detected a few times. Read coverage stops 3 residues before the CDR3 terminus; the germline J gene supplies the remainder. The V and J genes are TRBV5-3 and TRBJ2-1; 11 nucleotides agree with TRBD2. TRBV5-3 is designated an ORF whose function remains uncertain. V lost 0 bases, J lost 4 bases, and 3 bases stayed unmatched. The CDR3 runs 16 residues. The part of the CDR3 DNA that was read is TGTGCCAGAAGCTTGGCCCGACTAGCGGGGTACAATGAG. It specifies CARSLARLAGYNE. Given in full, the CDR3 is CARSLARLAGYNEQFF.

In the case of this clone: Read coverage stops 3 residues before the CDR3 terminus; the germline J gene supplies the remainder. V is TRBV7-3 and J is TRBJ2-2, with 7 bases aligning to TRBD2. CDR3 size: 16 residues. CDR1 SGHTA and CDR2 FQGTGA come from the germline V gene. Trimming removed 5 bases from V and 2 bases from J; junction bases left unmatched: 8. This CDR3 reads CASSPGVAGNTGELFF. The DNA read from the CDR3 is TGTGCCAGCAGCCCCGGGGTAGCGGGTAACACCGGGGAG.

As to this clone: Read sequence stops 3 residues before the CDR3 end, and the germline J gene provides the missing end. This chain joins TRBV7-9 and TRBJ1-1; D remains ambiguous. Deletions cut 5 bases from V and 1 base from J, with 5 bases between. The CDR3 runs 12 residues. Germline CDR1 reads SEHNR; CDR2 reads FQNEAQ (reference sequence). The CDR3 here is CASSRGNTEAFF. Partial CDR3 DNA: TGTGCCAGCAGCCGGGGGAACACTGAA.